The 28 T cell receptor beta chains reported below all come from one sample, sequenced in a study of OX40 agonist ivuxolimab in advanced cancers. Here immunoSEQ multiplex PCR was the method, and the copy in TCRdb shows in-frame clones only, minus some. The sample consists of 45,000 to 60,000 clones, approximately 95% of them appearing once. Material: CD4+ or CD8+ T cells sorted from blood, obtained in a trial of the OX40 agonist ivuxolimab. The receptors here all came from an adult with an advanced solid tumor such as melanoma, head and neck, liver or kidney cancer.

This clone was detected a few times. V usage is TRBV28 and J usage is TRBJ1-5; D gene ambiguous. Germline assignment: CDR1 MDHEN and CDR2 SYDVKM. The CDR3 contains 14 residues. Deletions cut 1 base from V and 3 bases from J, with 7 bases between. The CDR3 sequence is CASSLFQANQPQHF. CDR3 nucleotides: TGTGCCAGCAGTTTATTCCAGGCCAATCAGCCCCAGCATTTT.

The chain combines TRBV19 with TRBJ2-1; 14 nucleotides align to TRBD2. The CDR3 extends over 17 amino acids. From germline, CDR1 is LNHDA and CDR2 SQIVND (reference sequence). The junction had 9 bases not matched to a gene; V was cut back by 1 base and J by 10 bases. CDR3 loop: CASSIASGLAGVREQFF. CDR3 DNA: TGTGCCAGTAGTATAGCCTCGGGACTAGCGGGAGTACGGGAGCAGTTCTTC. Full variable domain (remainder filled in from reference TRBV19 and TRBJ2-1): DGGITQSPKYLFRKEGQNVTLSCEQNLNHDAMYWYRQDPGQGLRLIYYSQIVNDFQKGDIAEGYSVSREKKESFPLTVTSAQKNPTAFYLCASSIASGLAGVREQFFGPGTRLTVL.

The genes are TRBV18 and TRBJ1-2; D ambiguous. CDR1 is KGHSH, CDR2 LQKENI, per germline. V was pared by 2 bases and J by 4 bases, with 14 bases between. This CDR3 is built from 15 residues. The CDR3 region is CASSPKGGEFYGYTF. CDR3 coding DNA: TGTGCCAGCTCACCAAAGGGAGGCGAGTTCTATGGCTACACCTTC.

This chain links TRBV5-1 with TRBJ1-1; D is ambiguous. V was trimmed by 3 bases and J by 0 bases, leaving 9 bases between them. Germline CDR1 and CDR2: SGHRS and YFSETQ. This CDR3 spans 14 amino acids. CDR3 amino acids: CASSWEEMNTEAFF. The CDR3, as DNA: TGCGCCAGCAGCTGGGAGGAGATGAACACTGAAGCTTTCTTT. Full variable domain (remainder filled in from reference TRBV5-1 and TRBJ1-1): KAGVTQTPRYLIKTRGQQVTLSCSPISGHRSVSWYQQTPGQGLQFLFEYFSETQRNKGNFPGRFSGRQFSNSRSEMNVSTLELGDSALYLCASSWEEMNTEAFFGQGTRLTVV.

The chain has TRBV9 and TRBJ2-2, with D possibly TRBD2 on 5 matching bases. V lost 1 base to trimming and J lost 6 bases, with 13 bases between them. The CDR3 runs 15 residues. Germline CDR1 SGDLS, CDR2 YYNGEE. For the CDR3, the DNA is TGTGCCAGCAGCGTATCGACTAACCCGGCCGGGGAGCTGTTTTTT. Encoded protein: CASSVSTNPAGELFF.

The chain is built from TRBV11-3 and TRBJ2-7; D might be TRBD1 (5 bases). CDR1 is SGHNT, CDR2 YENEEA, per germline. CDR3 size: 13 residues. V was clipped by 5 bases and J by 4 bases, with 12 bases between them. In nucleotides, the CDR3 is TGTGCCAGCAGCCGTACGCCAGGGTACGAGCAGTACTTC. Encoded protein: CASSRTPGYEQYF.

V and J are TRBV18 and TRBJ2-1, with 10 nucleotides matching TRBD2. V was clipped by 3 bases and J by 6 bases; unmatched bases: 8. This CDR3 comprises 16 residues. Germline V gene sequence: CDR1 KGHSH, CDR2 LQKENI. CDR3 amino acids: CASSPVSAGGINEQFF. The CDR3 DNA sequence: TGTGCCAGCTCACCGGTATCAGCGGGAGGGATCAATGAGCAGTTCTTC. Full variable domain (rest looked up from reference TRBV18 and TRBJ2-1): NAGVMQNPRHLVRRRGQEARLRCSPMKGHSHVYWYRQLPEEGLKFMVYLQKENIIDESGMPKERFSAEFPKEGPSILRIQQVVRGDSAAYFCASSPVSAGGINEQFFGPGTRLTVL.

This chain connects TRBV10-2 to TRBJ2-1; D is perhaps TRBD1 (6 bases). CDR3 length equals 14 residues. V lost 6 bases and J lost 10, with 19 bases in between. CDR1 and CDR2 (germline): WSHSY, SAAADI. The CDR3 DNA reads as TGCGCCAGCAGAGACCGGGACACCCTGCTCGAGCAGTTCTTC. Its protein product is CASRDRDTLLEQFF.

The genes are TRBV5-6 and TRBJ1-5; D is unclear. V was cut by 4 bases and J by 5 bases, with 7 bases left in between. The CDR3 is made up of 12 amino acids. CDR1 and CDR2 (germline): SGHDT, YYEEEE. As DNA, the CDR3 is TGTGCCAGCAGCGCCGTGGATCAGCCCCAGCATTTT. Translation gives CASSAVDQPQHF.

The chain is built from TRBV4-3 and TRBJ2-2; the match to TRBD2 covers 16 bases. After removal of 3 bases from V and 6 bases from J, the junction contained 7 bases not matched to a gene. CDR1 LGHNA and CDR2 YSLEER come from the germline V gene. The CDR3 contains 18 residues. The CDR3 nucleotides read TGCGCCAGCAGCCAGGCCCCGGGACTAGCGGGAGGGGCCGGGGAGCTGTTTTTT. It codes for CASSQAPGLAGGAGELFF.

The chain joins TRBV4-1 to TRBJ2-5; 10 bases align to TRBD2. Germline V lookup: CDR1 MGHRA, CDR2 YSYEKL. The CDR3 is 14 amino acids. Losses at the gene ends were 5 bases for V and 2 bases for J; bases not matched to a gene: 2. Here the CDR3 reads CASSVLAGQETQYF. CDR3 DNA sequence: TGCGCCAGCAGCGTACTAGCGGGACAAGAGACCCAGTACTTC.

The J gene is TRBJ2-4, the V gene TRBV10-3; perhaps D is TRBD1 or TRBD2 (5 bases each). The CDR3 has 16 residues. V was clipped by 2 bases and J by 3 bases, with 14 bases between them. The V gene's germline CDR1 is ENHRY and CDR2 SYGVKD. CDR3 sequence (DNA): TGTGCCATCAGTGAGGTTCAGGGTGGGGGCAAAAACATTCAGTACTTC. Protein: CAISEVQGGGKNIQYF.

The genes are TRBV10-3 and TRBJ2-1; D is possibly TRBD2 (5 bases). CDR3 length: 15 amino acids. Trimming cost V 2 bases and J 6 bases, with 14 bases left between them. Germline V gene data show CDR1 as ENHRY and CDR2 as SYGVKD. In DNA form, the CDR3 reads TGTGCCATCAGTGAGCCCTCCCCTAGCTCCAATGAGCAGTTCTTC. Translating it yields CAISEPSPSSNEQFF.

V and J are TRBV7-8 and TRBJ1-1; D not certain. V lost 0 bases, J lost 0 bases, and 8 bases lay in between. This CDR3 spans 15 amino acids. CDR1 is SGHVS, CDR2 FQNEAQ, per germline. This chain's CDR3 is CASSLAANLNTEAFF. In DNA form, the CDR3 reads TGTGCCAGCAGCTTAGCTGCGAACCTGAACACTGAAGCTTTCTTT. Complete variable domain (other parts from reference TRBV7-8 and TRBJ1-1): GAGVSQSPRYKVAKRGQDVALRCDPISGHVSLFWYQQALGQGPEFLTYFQNEAQLDKSGLPSDRFFAERPEGSVSTLKIQRTQQEDSAVYLCASSLAANLNTEAFFGQGTRLTVV.

This clone was seen just once. The rearrangement links TRBV5-5 to TRBJ1-1; D is possibly TRBD1 (5 bases). Trimming removed 3 bases at V and 4 bases at J, with 13 bases between. This CDR3 is built from 14 residues. CDR1 and CDR2 (germline): SGHKS, YYEKEE (reference sequence). The DNA of the CDR3 is TGTGCCAGCAGCTGGGGGGTAGCGGCCACTGAAGCTTTCTTT. It codes for CASSWGVAATEAFF.

In the case of this clone: One base away lies a much larger clone, so this may be a sequencing read error. J is TRBJ2-2 and V is TRBV7-8; D unresolved. CDR3 length equals 11 residues. The V gene lost 2 bases and the J gene lost 5 bases, with 0 bases spanning the gap. Germline CDR1 is SGHVS and CDR2 is FQNEAQ. For the CDR3, the DNA is TGTGCCAGCAGCTTAACCGGGGAGCTGTTTTTT. Protein: CASSLTGELFF.

V is TRBV28 and J is TRBJ1-5; D is uncertain. This CDR3 region has 15 residues. The germline V gene encodes CDR1 MDHEN and CDR2 SYDVKM. Trimming stripped 2 bases from V and 0 bases from J, with 8 bases between. The CDR3 region is CASSLGEYSNQPQHF. In DNA form, the CDR3 reads TGTGCCAGCAGTTTAGGAGAATATAGCAATCAGCCCCAGCATTTT.

The chain carries TRBV7-6 and TRBJ2-1, with 8 bases aligning to TRBD1. The ends lost 6 bases at V and 0 bases at J; junction bases unmatched: 7. CDR3 length equals 16 residues. Germline CDR1 SGHVS, CDR2 FNYEAQ. CDR3 in DNA: TGTGCCAGCAGTTTGCAGGGGGCGAGCTCCTACAATGAGCAGTTCTTC. It yields the protein CASSLQGASSYNEQFF.

The V and J genes are TRBV13 and TRBJ2-5; 9 nucleotides align to TRBD2. The V and J ends lost 5 bases and 0 bases, in that order; junction bases with no gene match: 13. Germline values: CDR1 PRHDT, CDR2 FYEKMQ (reference sequence). There are 18 residues in the CDR3. CDR3 sequence: CASSQRVRLAVYQETQYF. CDR3 nucleotide sequence: TGTGCCAGCAGCCAAAGGGTCAGACTAGCGGTGTACCAAGAGACCCAGTACTTC.

The chain has TRBV19 and TRBJ1-5; 7 positions agree with TRBD1. The V and J ends lost 6 bases and 9 bases, in that order; junction bases with no gene match: 11. Germline loops: CDR1 LNHDA, CDR2 SQIVND (reference sequence). The CDR3 is made up of 14 amino acids. The CDR3 protein is CASSDGTVQGPQHF. For the CDR3, the DNA is TGTGCCAGTAGCGACGGGACAGTCCAGGGGCCCCAGCATTTT. Combining the CDR3 with reference TRBV19 and TRBJ1-5 gives the whole variable domain DGGITQSPKYLFRKEGQNVTLSCEQNLNHDAMYWYRQDPGQGLRLIYYSQIVNDFQKGDIAEGYSVSREKKESFPLTVTSAQKNPTAFYLCASSDGTVQGPQHFGDGTRLSIL.

This chain connects TRBV5-4 to TRBJ2-2; TRBD2 agrees at 7 bases. After removal of 9 bases from V and 1 base from J, the junction contained 9 bases not matched to a gene. CDR3 length equals 15 residues. Germline loops: CDR1 SGHNT, CDR2 YYREEE (reference sequence). CDR3 protein: CAMGRAAQNTGELFF. The CDR3 bases are TGTGCCATGGGGAGGGCCGCGCAGAACACCGGGGAGCTGTTTTTT.

The V and J genes are TRBV4-1 and TRBJ2-7; 12 bases are shared with TRBD1. Germline assignment: CDR1 MGHRA and CDR2 YSYEKL. The CDR3 has 14 amino acids. The J segment lost 4 bases and the V segment lost 5 bases, leaving 3 bases of the junction unmatched. The CDR3, as DNA: TGCGCCAGCAGCAAGGGACAGGGGGCTTACGAGCAGTACTTC. The encoded protein is CASSKGQGAYEQYF.

This clone showed up many times. The chain combines TRBV5-3 with TRBJ2-6; D is unclear. TRBV5-3 is an ORF, with its function uncertain. CDR3 length equals 17 residues. The ends were cut back, 4 bases at V and 0 bases at J, with 14 bases in the middle. In DNA form, the CDR3 reads TGTGCCAGAAGCGACCGGGTCTCTCCCTCTGGGGCCAACGTCCTGACTTTC. Amino acids: CARSDRVSPSGANVLTF.

V is TRBV6-1 and J is TRBJ2-3; tentative D call: TRBD2 (5 bases). Germline V lookup: CDR1 MNHNS, CDR2 SASEGT. The CDR3 is made up of 15 amino acids. V dropped 1 base and J dropped 10 bases, with 18 bases sitting between them. This chain's CDR3 is CASSEEGVRPGAQYF. In nucleotides, the CDR3 is TGTGCCAGCAGTGAAGAAGGAGTCCGCCCCGGGGCGCAGTATTTT.

The chain recombines TRBV19 with TRBJ2-7; no clear D. There are 14 residues in the CDR3. CDR1 is LNHDA, CDR2 SQIVND, per germline (reference sequence). With 6 bases removed from V and 3 bases from J, the gap between germline ends came to 15 bases. The DNA for the CDR3 is TGTGCCAGTAGCACTAAGGACGTACTCTACGAGCAGTACTTC. Encoded protein: CASSTKDVLYEQYF.

V and J are TRBV4-1 and TRBJ2-6, with D possibly matching TRBD1 (5 bases). This CDR3 is 21 amino acids long. CDR1 MGHRA and CDR2 YSYEKL come from the germline V gene. V was pared by 2 bases and J by 0 bases, with 23 bases between. The CDR3 region is CASSQNPLPDSASSGANVLTF. In nucleotides, the CDR3 is TGCGCCAGCAGCCAAAACCCCCTTCCAGACAGCGCCAGCTCTGGGGCCAACGTCCTGACTTTC.

The rearrangement uses TRBV4-3 and TRBJ2-7; D gene uncertain. Germline CDR1 and CDR2: LGHNA and YSLEER. CDR3 size: 14 residues. The V and J ends lost 1 base and 7 bases respectively, with 14 bases between them. CDR3 DNA: TGCGCCAGCAGCCAAGGAGAAAGTTACGTGGAGCAGTACTTC. It encodes CASSQGESYVEQYF.

The V and J genes are TRBV5-1 and TRBJ2-7; 7 bases map to TRBD1. The CDR3 runs 15 residues. From germline, CDR1 is SGHRS and CDR2 YFSETQ. The J segment lost 3 bases and the V segment lost 2 bases, leaving 8 bases of the junction unmatched. The CDR3 protein is CASSFVQGVYYEQYF. CDR3 DNA sequence: TGCGCCAGCAGCTTCGTGCAGGGGGTCTACTACGAGCAGTACTTC. The full variable domain, its missing parts supplied by reference TRBV5-1 and TRBJ2-7, is KAGVTQTPRYLIKTRGQQVTLSCSPISGHRSVSWYQQTPGQGLQFLFEYFSETQRNKGNFPGRFSGRQFSNSRSEMNVSTLELGDSALYLCASSFVQGVYYEQYFGPGTRLTVT.